Reported below is one T cell receptor (beta chain). Its antigen is currently unknown. cDNA synthesis used the whole RNA isolate, giving expressed TCRB sequences. There were some 3.6 million reads on average in the naive, central memory and regulatory T cell samples. TCRdb's table, derived via immunoSEQ multiplex PCR, lists solely in-frame clones and lacks some. Among some 280,000 clones listed, around 15% were seen once. The data are from a study of beta chain features in type 1 diabetes. Overall study findings and caveats: Patients with type 1 diabetes carried fewer insertions and had more deletions at their VDJ junctions. The naive, central memory and Treg TCRB repertoires showed an apparent similarity that was greater among patients than among healthy donors. Shorter TCRB CDR3s, moderately but significantly so, marked every one of the four CD4+ subsets in Type 1 diabetes patients.

CDR1 and CDR2 from the germline V gene are SGDLS and YYNGEE. V was pared by 4 bases and J by 4 bases, with 20 bases between. The CDR3 runs to 16 residues. Sequenced sample: naive CD4+ T cells from blood. This clonotype was obtained from a man aged 25-40 years with type 1 diabetes. The chain joins TRBV9 to TRBJ1-1, with a tentative D call TRBD1 (5 bases). CDR3 nucleotides: TGTGCCAGCAGCCCTCAGGGTGGGGGGACGGCCACTGAAGCTTTCTTT. Its translation: CASSPQGGGTATEAFF. The complete variable domain, with remaining parts taken from reference TRBV9 and TRBJ1-1, reads DSGVTQTPKHLITATGQRVTLRCSPRSGDLSVYWYQQSLDQGLQFLIQYYNGEERAKGNILERFSAQQFPDLHSELNLSSLELGDSALYFCASSPQGGGTATEAFFGQGTRLTVV.